Described below is a single T cell receptor (beta chain) sequence and its context. Its antigen is as yet unknown. Primers: 60 Vbeta forward and 13 Jbeta reverse. This table comes from immunoSEQ multiplex PCR, and its TCRdb copy is limited to in-frame clones, with some not included. The sample comprises roughly 200,000 clones, roughly 10% of which are singletons, and 1% to 1.5% rests with the top ten. These data come from a study of cytomegalovirus exposure and HLA in healthy donors. Study results and limitations: A later analysis reportedly found fewer N-insertions in an Asian-associated ancestry cluster than the roughly 680-donor mean. Later on, a genetic analysis was performed. It linked a missense variant in DCLRE1C with V- and J-gene trimming of TCR beta. Across HLA loci, a later analysis found differing TCR association rates, with DRB1 most and HLA-C fewest.

Germline V gives CDR1 MGHRA, CDR2 YSYEKL. There are 12 residues in the CDR3. Trimming removed 3 bases from V and 12 bases from J; junction bases left unmatched: 7. The chain couples TRBV4-1 to TRBJ1-1, with 7 bases that match TRBD1. The sequence came from a woman aged 25 to 39 in good health and CMV-seropositive. The sequencing sample was made of PBMCs. The CDR3 sequence is CASSHMGQISFF. In DNA, the CDR3 is TGCGCCAGCAGCCATATGGGACAGATTTCTTTCTTT.